The present entry profiles one T cell receptor beta chain with its context. CDR3 size: 17 residues. The V segment lost 5 bases and the J segment 1 base; nucleotides outside the gene matches: 7. Germline V gives CDR1 SGHNT, CDR2 YENEEA. The data belong to a study of blood T cell repertoires in COVID-19. Generated by immunoSEQ multiplex PCR, the TCRdb table keeps only in-frame clones and is missing some. The data show about 300,000 clones, approximately 90% seen once. The material sequenced was peripheral blood. This sequence joins TRBV11-3 and TRBJ2-2, with 10 bases lining up with TRBD1. The source of this sequence is a woman younger than 45 who had recovered from COVID-19. The CDR3 here is CASSPGRDRGNTGELFF. CDR3 bases: TGTGCCAGCAGCCCTGGCCGGGACAGGGGGAACACCGGGGAGCTGTTTTTT.